Listed below are T cell receptor beta chains from one sample, sequenced in a study of blood T cell repertoires in COVID-19. Measured with immunoSEQ multiplex PCR; TCRdb has only the in-frame clones, and not every one. This sample has about 120,000 clones, with around 87% found just once. Sample: peripheral blood. Receptors originate from a woman in her seventies with acute or convalescent COVID-19. The CDR3 runs from the conserved cysteine through the conserved F or W. D genes are given only for firm matches. Clone size is not always given. Where it is, it says once, few, many or a class for expanded clones.

13	TRBD1	TRBV3-1/TRBV3-2	TRBJ1-1	-	CASGDRPNTEAFF
13	-	TRBV29-1	TRBJ1-1	-	CSVEDRGGTEAFF
14	TRBD1	TRBV10-3	TRBJ2-1	-	CAIRGDSLYNEQFF
14	-	TRBV7-3	TRBJ2-5	-	CASSLNDSPETQYF
14	TRBD1	TRBV28	TRBJ2-5	once	CASAAQGVEETQYF
15	TRBD1	TRBV5-4	TRBJ2-2	-	CASSSGGDYTGELFF
14	TRBD1	TRBV4-1	TRBJ1-6	-	CASSQGGGISPLHF
16	TRBD1	TRBV7-9	TRBJ1-1	-	CASSSRQGALGTEAFF
14	-	TRBV28	TRBJ1-6	once	CASSLLADNSPLHF
15	-	TRBV18	TRBJ2-7	-	CASSLALPGYDEQYF
14	-	TRBV5-1	TRBJ2-2	once	CASSPGHNTGELFF
15	-	TRBV6-5	TRBJ1-1	-	CASSYGGNLNTEAFF
15	TRBD2	TRBV20-1	TRBJ2-7	-	CSASVLAGGPYEQYF
13	-	TRBV9	TRBJ2-1	-	CASSVGEYNEQFF
14	TRBD1	TRBV2	TRBJ1-2	-	CASSGDRVGEGYTF
15	-	TRBV28	TRBJ1-5	-	CASSLPTGFNQPQHF
16	TRBD1	TRBV5-4	TRBJ1-1	-	CASSAPPGQGDTEAFF
13	-	TRBV12-3/TRBV12-4	TRBJ1-1	few	CASSTTGNTEAFF
14	-	TRBV6-6	TRBJ2-7	few	CASSYAAEAEEQYF
15	TRBD1	TRBV11-2	TRBJ1-2	few	CASSHTGTGGFGYTF
13	-	TRBV27	TRBJ1-2	-	CASRTTENYGYTF
12	-	TRBV29-1	TRBJ1-2	-	CSVVSNSYGYTF
16	-	TRBV21-1	TRBJ1-6	-	CASSKIKGARSSPLHF
14	-	TRBV11-2	TRBJ1-1	-	CASSKTPGPSEAFF
15	-	TRBV19	TRBJ1-4	-	CASSVGTAVNEKLFF
12	-	TRBV29-1	TRBJ1-5	-	CSVEQGSGPQHF
17	-	TRBV4-1	TRBJ2-3	-	CASSQGSAKTSTDTQYF
15	-	TRBV7-2	TRBJ1-6	-	CASSLQGFYNSPLHF
13	TRBD1	TRBV5-1	TRBJ2-7	-	CASRQGGTYEQYF
14	-	TRBV27	TRBJ2-7	-	CASSLSLGAYEQYF
16	TRBD2	TRBV6-2/TRBV6-3	TRBJ2-1	-	CASSYLASGFYNEQFF
15	-	TRBV19	TRBJ1-5	-	CASSITPGPNQPQHF
16	-	TRBV7-8	TRBJ2-7	-	CASSPRGGGGAHEQYF
12	-	TRBV30	TRBJ2-7	once	CAWSDQSYEQYF
15	-	TRBV7-3	TRBJ2-2	-	CASSLNRADTGELFF
12	-	TRBV6-6	TRBJ1-4	-	CASSYAREKLFF
13	-	TRBV5-1	TRBJ2-5	-	CASSLVGRETQYF
18	TRBD1	TRBV28	TRBJ1-2	-	CASSSTPSGTGDSGGYTF
15	-	TRBV4-1	TRBJ2-5	-	CASSLSRRVQETQYF
14	-	TRBV28	TRBJ1-1	-	CASSPGNGYTEAFF
15	-	TRBV6-5	TRBJ1-5	-	CASSYSTGVNQPQHF
14	TRBD1	TRBV19	TRBJ2-7	-	CASTGGQGRSEQYF
16	TRBD1	TRBV19	TRBJ2-3	-	CASSPRDRARTDTQYF
15	-	TRBV5-6	TRBJ1-5	-	CASSLHSTDNQPQHF
12	-	TRBV20-1	TRBJ1-4	-	CSVSGPNEKLFF
15	-	TRBV19	TRBJ2-2	-	CASRAGTLNTGELFF
16	TRBD2	TRBV5-6	TRBJ2-1	-	CASSLIAGAFYNEQFF
15	TRBD1	TRBV5-1	TRBJ1-1	-	CASSPVTGPNTEAFF
17	TRBD2	TRBV11-2	TRBJ2-7	-	CASSLPGLAGGSYEQYF
14	-	TRBV10-1	TRBJ1-5	-	CASSGITGDQPQHF
11	-	TRBV28	TRBJ1-1	-	CASGPGTEAFF
13	-	TRBV28	TRBJ1-5	-	CASSTGVNQPQHF
15	-	TRBV5-1	TRBJ2-3	-	CASSLGGGGADTQYF
17	TRBD1	TRBV5-4	TRBJ2-7	-	CASSSGQGQMSSYEQYF
15	-	TRBV19	TRBJ2-7	-	CASSIVHRGFYEQYF
15	-	TRBV6-5	TRBJ2-3	-	CASSYEWVGRDTQYF